The rows below give T cell receptor beta chains drawn from one sample of a study of T cell changes during pregnancy in multiple sclerosis. Assay used: immunoSEQ multiplex PCR; TCRdb lists only in-frame clones, some missing. The sample lists about 40,000 clones, roughly nine tenths occurring once. Sample: CD8+ T cells from peripheral blood mononuclear cells, taken before pregnancy. Every receptor here comes from a female donor with multiple sclerosis, enrolled in a pregnancy study. CDR3s include the opening cysteine and the closing phenylalanine or tryptophan. Fields, in order: D gene, V gene, clone size, J gene, CDR3 protein, CDR3 DNA. The D gene is left open where the match is weak. The listing skips clone size in some rows; elsewhere it reads once, few, many or a size class.

-	TRBV6-6	-	TRBJ2-3	CASSYSQPDTQYF	TGTGCCAGCAGTTACTCACAACCCGATACGCAGTATTTT
-	TRBV18	-	TRBJ2-1	CASSPPGDEQFF	TGTGCCAGCTCACCACCGGGCGATGAGCAGTTCTTC
-	TRBV6-5	-	TRBJ2-3	CASSYSTGDTQYF	TGTGCCAGCAGTTACTCGACCGGGGATACGCAGTATTTT
TRBD1	TRBV29-1	-	TRBJ1-1	CSVPYRGANTEAFF	TGCAGCGTTCCTTACAGGGGAGCGAACACTGAAGCTTTCTTT
-	TRBV5-6	once	TRBJ2-1	CASSPLLYNEQFF	TGTGCCAGCAGCCCCTTATTGTACAATGAGCAGTTCTTC
TRBD1	TRBV7-9	-	TRBJ2-7	CASSPRQGYYEQYF	TGTGCCAGCAGCCCACGACAGGGGTACTACGAGCAGTACTTC
-	TRBV4-3	-	TRBJ1-1	CASSQVGIGSEAFF	TGCGCCAGCAGCCAAGTAGGCATCGGGTCTGAAGCTTTCTTT
-	TRBV5-4	-	TRBJ2-1	CASSSIDKQFF	TGTGCCAGCAGCTCCATAGACAAGCAGTTCTTC
-	TRBV7-3	few	TRBJ2-5	CASSWGGPRETQYF	TGTGCCAGCAGTTGGGGGGGCCCCCGGGAGACCCAGTACTTC
TRBD2	TRBV19	once	TRBJ2-1	CASTPTEGLAGDNEQFF	TGTGCCAGTACCCCGACTGAGGGACTAGCGGGTGACAATGAGCAGTTCTTC
-	TRBV5-4	-	TRBJ1-5	CASSFFGGNQPQHF	TGTGCCAGCAGCTTTTTCGGGGGCAATCAGCCCCAGCATTTT
-	TRBV5-6	-	TRBJ2-5	CATHRDSRETQYF	TGTGCCACCCATAGGGACTCCCGAGAGACCCAGTACTTC
TRBD1	TRBV2	-	TRBJ2-3	CASIPGTGGFEDTQYF	TGTGCCAGCATCCCCGGGACAGGGGGCTTTGAAGATACGCAGTATTTT
-	TRBV28	-	TRBJ1-5	CASSRPVQPQHF	TGTGCCAGCAGTCGCCCGGTTCAGCCCCAGCATTTT
TRBD2	TRBV5-4	-	TRBJ2-3	CASTTTSELNTDTQYF	TGTGCCAGCACCACGACTAGCGAGTTGAACACAGATACGCAGTATTTT
TRBD2	TRBV19	few	TRBJ2-7	CASSIASGRSEQYF	TGTGCCAGTAGTATCGCTAGCGGGAGGTCCGAGCAGTACTTC
-	TRBV14	-	TRBJ2-5	CASSQGPGGETQYF	TGTGCCAGCAGCCAAGGTCCAGGGGGGGAGACCCAGTACTTC
-	TRBV4-2	few	TRBJ1-1	CASSQEVGGEAFF	TGTGCCAGCAGCCAAGAGGTGGGGGGTGAAGCTTTCTTT
TRBD2	TRBV29-1	-	TRBJ2-6	CSVEGPGGSGANVLTF	TGCAGCGTTGAAGGGCCGGGAGGCTCTGGGGCCAACGTCCTGACTTTC
TRBD1	TRBV4-3	-	TRBJ1-4	CASSQGTGSGEKLFF	TGCGCCAGCAGCCAAGGGACAGGGAGTGGAGAAAAACTGTTTTTT
-	TRBV5-1	-	TRBJ2-1	CASSLVVASEQFF	TGCGCCAGCAGCTTGGTCGTAGCGAGTGAGCAGTTCTTC